The present T cell receptor (beta chain) was sequenced within a study of blood T cell repertoires in COVID-19. Across the whole study: T cells, B-cell-depleted T cells, or PBMCs provided the cDNA or gDNA that served as material.

The study drew participants aged about 18 to 89 years from some 24 US areas. Participants' own reports of clinical history determined their cohort assignment. Shortly before study entry, within 2 weeks, exposed participants had met a COVID-19 case. The data were produced by immunoSEQ multiplex PCR, yet TCRdb's version contains in-frame clones alone and is incomplete. The table shows hundreds of thousands of clones, with roughly 85% occurring only once. Germline V gene lookup returns CDR1 GTSNPN and CDR2 SVGIG (reference sequence). CDR3 length equals 13 residues. Trimming shortened V by 1 base and J by 6 bases, and 13 bases separated the two germline ends.

Sequencing input: PBMCs or T cells enriched from blood (not recorded which). This chain links TRBV30 with TRBJ2-7; D might be TRBD2 (7 bases). This TCR came from a middle-aged woman who had been exposed to COVID-19. The CDR3 spells CAWSAREGGEQYF. DNA of the CDR3: TGTGCCTGGAGTGCGAGGGAGGGGGGCGAGCAGTACTTC.